Listed here are 18 T cell receptor beta chains from one sample, sequenced in a study of blood T cell repertoires in COVID-19. Data came from immunoSEQ multiplex PCR; TCRdb stores just in-frame clones and leaves some out. This sample has about 290,000 clones; 89% occur once, and the top ten carry about 1.8%. The source material was PBMCs or T cells enriched from blood (not recorded which). The receptor set was obtained from a woman aged 35 to 49 who had recovered from COVID-19.

The chain couples TRBV5-1 to TRBJ2-7, with 7 nucleotides matching TRBD2. V shed 0 bases, J shed 2 bases, and the junction held 8 bases outside the gene matches. CDR1 is SGHRS, CDR2 YFSETQ, per germline. The CDR3 extends over 16 amino acids. CDR3 sequence: CASSLGSFAGAYEQYF. The CDR3 DNA is TGCGCCAGCAGCTTGGGGTCTTTTGCGGGAGCCTACGAGCAGTACTTC.

This chain joins TRBV7-9 and TRBJ1-5, with 8 nucleotides matching TRBD1. Germline CDR1 is SEHNR and CDR2 is FQNEAQ (reference sequence). V shed 5 bases and J 2 bases; nucleotides not matched to a gene: 14. The CDR3 has 18 amino acids. The CDR3 bases are TGTGCCAGCAGCCAGGGGGCAGAGGTAGACAGGGGCAATCAGCCCCAGCATTTT. Its protein product is CASSQGAEVDRGNQPQHF.

The CDR3 protein is CASSPGQTGNTIYF. Here the CDR3 DNA reads TGTGCCAGTAGTCCCGGACAGACTGGAAACACCATATATTTT. This chain joins TRBV19 and TRBJ1-3, with a possible D match to TRBD1 (6 bases). CDR3 length: 14 amino acids. The germline V gene has CDR1 LNHDA and CDR2 SQIVND (reference sequence). The V end was cut by 5 bases, the J end by 2 bases, with 10 bases between.

This chain links TRBV5-1 with TRBJ2-5, with 8 bases lining up with TRBD1. The CDR3 spans 13 residues. CDR1 and CDR2 (germline): SGHRS, YFSETQ. Trimming took 2 bases from V and 5 from J; bases not matched to a gene: 2. Written as DNA, the CDR3 is TGCGCCAGCAGCTTTGACAGGGGTGAGACCCAGTACTTC. Its protein is CASSFDRGETQYF.

The rearrangement joins TRBV5-1 to TRBJ2-2; D might be TRBD2 (6 bases). Per germline, CDR1 SGHRS and CDR2 YFSETQ. This CDR3 spans 18 amino acids. V was shortened by 0 bases and J by 4 bases, with 19 bases between the two germline ends. CDR3 residues: CASSLVRGGRGSTGELFF. CDR3 coding DNA: TGCGCCAGCAGCTTGGTTCGCGGAGGGAGAGGGAGCACCGGGGAGCTGTTTTTT.

V and J are TRBV2 and TRBJ1-1, with a weak D call TRBD1 (6 bases). V gave up 6 bases and J gave up 6 bases, with 17 bases separating them. Germline CDR1 and CDR2: SNHLY and FYNNEI. This CDR3 is 14 amino acids long. CDR3 in DNA: TGTGCCAGCAGACCCTCGGGGGGCTTGCCTGAAGCTTTCTTT. Its translation: CASRPSGGLPEAFF.

In its sample, this clone was seen once. V and J are TRBV30 and TRBJ1-5; 7 bases fit TRBD1. V lost 1 base and J lost 3; bases outside the gene matches: 3. CDR1 and CDR2 from the germline V gene are GTSNPN and SVGIG (reference sequence). The CDR3 is 14 amino acids. The CDR3 nucleotides read TGTGCCTGGAGTGAGGGGGCCTTCAATCAGCCCCAGCATTTT. It encodes CAWSEGAFNQPQHF.

This clone was counted only a few times. Here the CDR3 DNA reads TGTGCCAGCAAAAGGACAGGGATTAACACCGGGGAGCTGTTTTTT. Protein sequence: CASKRTGINTGELFF. The chain is built from TRBV27 and TRBJ2-2, with 8 bases matching TRBD1. The CDR3 is 15 residues long. The V segment lost 7 bases and the J segment 2 bases; nucleotides outside the gene matches: 6. The V gene's germline CDR1 is MNHEY and CDR2 SMNVEV (reference sequence).

This sequence joins TRBV2 and TRBJ2-1; 9 bases are a match to TRBD2. CDR3 length: 17 residues. Germline V lookup: CDR1 SNHLY, CDR2 FYNNEI. Trimming took 7 bases from V and 0 from J; bases not matched to a gene: 10. In nucleotides, the CDR3 is TGTGCCAGCAACAATGCAATTAGCGGGAGCTCCTACAATGAGCAGTTCTTC. It encodes CASNNAISGSSYNEQFF.

The chain recombines TRBV2 with TRBJ2-3, with 7 positions matching TRBD2. Germline V gene sequence: CDR1 SNHLY, CDR2 FYNNEI. CDR3 size: 15 residues. V gave up 5 bases and J gave up 0 bases; unmatched junction bases: 5. CDR3 coding DNA: TGTGCCAGCAGTATTAAAGCGGGAAGCACAGATACGCAGTATTTT. It codes for CASSIKAGSTDTQYF.

The chain joins TRBV27 to TRBJ1-2; 11 nucleotides line up with TRBD1. V lost 1 base, J lost 8 bases, and 12 bases stayed unmatched. Germline assignment: CDR1 MNHEY and CDR2 SMNVEV (reference sequence). There are 17 residues in the CDR3. The CDR3 spells CASSLWSPGQGEGGYTF. The CDR3 DNA sequence: TGTGCCAGCAGTTTATGGTCTCCGGGACAGGGGGAAGGGGGCTACACCTTC.

The CDR3 loop reads CASSSQVATYEQYF. The DNA of the CDR3 is TGTGCCAGCAGTTCACAGGTGGCGACCTACGAGCAGTACTTC. The chain combines TRBV2 with TRBJ2-7; D may be TRBD1 (5 bases). The CDR3 has 14 residues. V lost 5 bases and J 2 bases, leaving 13 bases between the germline ends. Germline V gene sequence: CDR1 SNHLY, CDR2 FYNNEI.

The genes are TRBV27 and TRBJ1-4, with D uncertain. The V gene's germline CDR1 is MNHEY and CDR2 SMNVEV (reference sequence). The CDR3 length is 16 residues. Between the trimmed V and J ends, which lost 2 bases and 6 bases, there was a span of 16 bases. CDR3 in DNA: TGTGCCAGCAGTTTAAGGTACTCCGGGATATATGAAAAACTGTTTTTT. It translates to CASSLRYSGIYEKLFF.

The chain has TRBV28 and TRBJ1-2; 7 nucleotides align to TRBD1. After removal of 1 base from V and 4 bases from J, the junction contained 9 bases not matched to a gene. CDR1 and CDR2 (germline): MDHEN, SYDVKM. This CDR3 contains 16 residues. The DNA of the CDR3 is TGTGCCAGCAGTTTATATGGGTCGCCAGGGGGCTATGGCTACACCTTC. Translating it yields CASSLYGSPGGYGYTF.

The V call is TRBV16, the J call TRBJ1-2, with D possibly being TRBD1 (5 bases). Trimming took off 1 base at V and 8 bases at J, with 14 bases between the two ends. Germline values: CDR1 KGHSY, CDR2 FQNENV. This CDR3 contains 14 residues. DNA of the CDR3: TGTGCCAGCAGCCAATTCCAAGGGGATGGGGGCTACACCTTC. As protein: CASSQFQGDGGYTF.

The V gene is TRBV9, the J gene TRBJ1-6; D possibly corresponds to TRBD1 (6 bases). Germline CDR1 SGDLS, CDR2 YYNGEE. The CDR3 has 14 amino acids. V gave up 4 bases and J gave up 8 bases, with 13 bases separating them. CDR3 nucleotide sequence: TGTGCCAGCAGCCTGACAGGCACGGATTCACCCCTCCACTTT. This gives the protein CASSLTGTDSPLHF.

For this clone: The same CDR3 also results from other DNA sequences found in this sample. The genes are TRBV5-1 and TRBJ1-2; 9 positions agree with TRBD1. V lost 3 bases, J lost 2 bases, and 5 bases stayed unmatched. Germline V gene data show CDR1 as SGHRS and CDR2 as YFSETQ. The CDR3 runs to 15 residues. CDR3 DNA: TGCGCCAGCAGCTCCCCGGGACAGGGAAACTATGGCTACACCTTC. It encodes CASSSPGQGNYGYTF.

The chain joins TRBV27 to TRBJ1-2; possible D gene TRBD1, 6 bases. Germline V gene data show CDR1 as MNHEY and CDR2 as SMNVEV (reference sequence). V lost 4 bases, J lost 7 bases, and 16 bases lay in between. The CDR3 contains 14 residues. The CDR3 nucleotides read TGTGCCAGCAGTTCACGAGGGGGGGAGAGTGGCTACACCTTC. This encodes CASSSRGGESGYTF.